What follows are 20 T cell receptor beta chains derived from one specimen sequenced in a study of blood T cell repertoires in COVID-19. The protocol was immunoSEQ multiplex PCR, while the TCRdb copy is restricted to in-frame clones and leaves out a portion. The table records over 400,000 clones, 80% to 90% of them present only once. Material for sequencing was peripheral blood. The receptors come from a woman in her twenties or thirties with active or convalescent COVID-19.

This chain joins TRBV27 and TRBJ1-5, with TRBD1 as a possible D gene (5 bases). The CDR3 runs to 15 residues. Germline V gene sequence: CDR1 MNHEY, CDR2 SMNVEV (reference sequence). Between the trimmed V and J ends, which lost 5 bases and 1 base, there was a span of 12 bases. The CDR3, as DNA: TGTGCCAGCAGTCCCAGGGTTCTCAGCAATCAGCCCCAGCATTTT. Translated: CASSPRVLSNQPQHF.

The rearrangement links TRBV4-1 to TRBJ1-1, with TRBD1 as a possible D gene (5 bases). Trimming left V 1 base short and J 4 bases short, with 13 bases between. Per the germline V gene, CDR1 is MGHRA and CDR2 is YSYEKL. The CDR3 extends over 15 amino acids. CDR3 residues: CASSQAAGLGTEAFF. CDR3 DNA: TGCGCCAGCAGCCAAGCGGCAGGGTTAGGCACTGAAGCTTTCTTT.

The chain recombines TRBV10-1 with TRBJ2-3, with 14 bases that match TRBD2. The CDR3 runs 17 residues. V was pared by 7 bases and J by 1 base, with 7 bases of the junction left unmatched. The germline V gene encodes CDR1 WNHNN and CDR2 SYGVQD (reference sequence). The CDR3 is CASKKSGLAGGTDTQYF. The CDR3 DNA sequence: TGCGCCAGCAAGAAATCGGGACTAGCGGGGGGCACAGATACGCAGTATTTT.

This clone has only a few counts. The rearrangement links TRBV25-1 to TRBJ1-5, with 10 bases that match TRBD1. The CDR3 consists of 18 residues. Per the germline V gene, CDR1 is MGHDK and CDR2 is SYGVNS. With V trimmed by 3 bases and J by 2 bases, 10 bases remained unmatched. CDR3 nucleotides: TGTGCCAGCAGTGATTCCTCAGCCGGGACAGGGGGCAATCAGCCCCAGCATTTT. Translation: CASSDSSAGTGGNQPQHF.

At least ten counts were recorded for this clone. The V and J genes are TRBV7-8 and TRBJ1-5, with 9 bases matching TRBD1. The CDR3 runs 17 residues. V dropped 5 bases and J dropped 0; count of bases not matched to a gene: 8. Germline-derived CDR1 and CDR2 are SGHVS and FQNEAQ. This chain's CDR3 is CASSPGTGTYSNQPQHF. Written as DNA, the CDR3 is TGTGCCAGCAGCCCTGGGACAGGGACATATAGCAATCAGCCCCAGCATTTT.

This chain joins TRBV30 and TRBJ1-5; 8 positions agree with TRBD1. V was pared by 0 bases and J by 2 bases, with 3 bases of the junction left unmatched. This CDR3 is 15 amino acids long. Germline CDR1 is GTSNPN and CDR2 is SVGIG (reference sequence). CDR3 sequence (DNA): TGTGCCTGGAGTGTCGGACAGGGCCGCAATCAGCCCCAGCATTTT. It is translated as CAWSVGQGRNQPQHF.

The chain is built from TRBV6-5 and TRBJ1-2; 9 nucleotides align to TRBD1. The length of the CDR3 is 14 residues. CDR1 is MNHEY, CDR2 SVGAGI, per germline. The ends lost 6 bases at V and 0 bases at J; junction bases unmatched: 2. The CDR3 reads CASSRQGANYGYTF. The CDR3 DNA is TGTGCCAGCAGCCGACAGGGGGCTAACTATGGCTACACCTTC.

The chain carries TRBV9 and TRBJ2-2, with 7 bases aligning to TRBD2. The J segment lost 2 bases and the V segment lost 6 bases, leaving 4 bases of the junction unmatched. The CDR3 covers 14 residues. Germline V gene lookup returns CDR1 SGDLS and CDR2 YYNGEE. CDR3 sequence reads: CASKPSGNTGELFF. The CDR3 DNA reads as TGTGCCAGCAAGCCTAGCGGCAACACCGGGGAGCTGTTTTTT.

The chain couples TRBV29-1 to TRBJ1-2; TRBD1 might be the D (6 bases). Trimming stripped 7 bases from V and 4 bases from J, with 16 bases between. Per germline, CDR1 SQVTM and CDR2 ANQGSEA. This CDR3 is built from 13 residues. The CDR3 nucleotides are TGCAGCGGTGGACAGTCCACCCCCTATGGCTACACCTTC. This codes for CSGGQSTPYGYTF.

This sequence joins TRBV3-1 (or the pseudogene TRBV3-2) and TRBJ2-2; no clear D gene. The CDR3 is 14 residues long. From germline, CDR1 is LGHDT and CDR2 YNNKEL (reference sequence). Trimming shortened V by 1 base and J by 4 bases, and 7 bases separated the two germline ends. The CDR3 DNA sequence: TGTGCCAGCAGCCAAGGGCTTACCACCGGGGAGCTGTTTTTT. This translates into CASSQGLTTGELFF.

The rearrangement uses TRBV5-1 and TRBJ1-2; D is possibly TRBD1 (6 bases). Germline V CDR1 and CDR2: SGHRS, YFSETQ. The CDR3 spans 13 residues. V lost 0 bases and J lost 6, with 9 bases in between. The CDR3 DNA reads as TGCGCCAGCAGCTTGGGGACAGAAAATGGCTACACCTTC. It encodes CASSLGTENGYTF.

This chain joins TRBV30 and TRBJ2-5; 9 nucleotides align to TRBD1. The CDR3 has 14 amino acids. After removal of 3 bases from V and 4 bases from J, the junction contained 6 bases not matched to a gene. Looked up from germline, CDR1 is GTSNPN and CDR2 is SVGIG (reference sequence). The DNA for the CDR3 is TGTGCCTGGAGCAAGACAGGGGGGGCAGAGACCCAGTACTTC. Encoded protein: CAWSKTGGAETQYF.

The chain is built from TRBV12-3 or TRBV12-4 and TRBJ1-2, with D possibly matching TRBD1 (5 bases). This CDR3 has 12 residues. V was trimmed by 5 bases and J by 3 bases, leaving 7 bases between them. The CDR3 reads CASSPGYYGYTF. The CDR3 DNA reads as TGTGCCAGCAGTCCAGGGTACTATGGCTACACCTTC.

V gene TRBV2 combines with J gene TRBJ2-7, with a weak D call TRBD2 (6 bases). The CDR3 is made up of 11 amino acids. The germline gives CDR1 SNHLY, CDR2 FYNNEI. V lost 5 bases to trimming and J lost 7 bases, with 9 bases between them. Here the CDR3 reads CASSRLGEQYF. In nucleotides, the CDR3 is TGTGCCAGCAGTAGACTAGGGGAGCAGTACTTC. Looking up the rest from reference TRBV2 and TRBJ2-7 gives the full variable domain: EPEVTQTPSHQVTQMGQEVILRCVPISNHLYFYWYRQILGQKVEFLVSFYNNEISEKSEIFDDQFSVERPDGSNFTLKIRSTKLEDSAMYFCASSRLGEQYFGPGTRLTVT.

V and J are TRBV19 and TRBJ1-5; 7 bases line up with TRBD1. The CDR3 has 17 amino acids. The V segment lost 4 bases and the J segment 5 bases; nucleotides outside the gene matches: 14. Germline V CDR1 and CDR2: LNHDA, SQIVND (reference sequence). CDR3 loop: CASSNLPPSTGDQPQHF. The CDR3 region has the DNA TGTGCCAGTAGTAATTTGCCCCCTAGTACAGGGGATCAGCCCCAGCATTTT.

This sequence joins TRBV2 and TRBJ2-3; 10 nucleotides match TRBD2. The CDR3 contains 15 residues. V lost 4 bases to trimming and J lost 6 bases; unmatched junction nucleotides: 7. The germline V gene has CDR1 SNHLY and CDR2 FYNNEI. The CDR3 is CASSVQSGLADTQYF. CDR3 coding DNA: TGTGCCAGCAGTGTGCAATCGGGACTAGCGGATACGCAGTATTTT.

This clone was seen a single time. The chain combines TRBV5-1 with TRBJ2-1, with D tentatively TRBD2 (5 bases). CDR1 and CDR2 from the germline V gene are SGHRS and YFSETQ. This CDR3 contains 15 residues. V was pared by 4 bases and J by 4 bases, with 15 bases between. The CDR3 reads CASSGLSGTYNEQFF. CDR3 bases: TGCGCCAGCAGCGGATTGAGCGGAACATACAATGAGCAGTTCTTC.

The chain couples TRBV5-4 to TRBJ2-1, with 7 positions matching TRBD1. Germline V gene lookup returns CDR1 SGHNT and CDR2 YYREEE (reference sequence). This CDR3 contains 13 residues. The trim removed 4 bases at V and 7 bases at J, leaving 5 bases unmatched. The CDR3 DNA sequence: TGTGCCAGCAGCACGGGACAGTCTAATGAGCAGTTCTTC. Translated, it gives CASSTGQSNEQFF.

The CDR3 DNA reads as TGTGCCAGCAGCCCACGGGACAGGGGGGCACCGAGCTCCTACGAGCAGTACTTC. It translates to CASSPRDRGAPSSYEQYF. V usage is TRBV9 and J usage is TRBJ2-7, with TRBD1 identical over 11 bases. Trimming at V came to 4 bases and at J to 0 bases, leaving 12 bases not matched to a gene. The CDR3 runs to 18 residues. Looked up from germline, CDR1 is SGDLS and CDR2 is YYNGEE.

This clone was seen only once. The gene calls are TRBV18 and TRBJ2-1, with 7 nucleotides matching TRBD1. With V trimmed by 6 bases and J by 0 bases, 8 bases remained unmatched. The CDR3 sequence is 16 residues long. Germline V gives CDR1 KGHSH, CDR2 LQKENI. CDR3 DNA sequence: TGTGCCAGCTCGCGGACAGGCACGAGCTCCTACAATGAGCAGTTCTTC. Translated: CASSRTGTSSYNEQFF.